This is a list of T cell receptor beta chains from one sample in a study of immune characteristics of hereditary and idiopathic chronic pancreatitis. Only in-frame clones appear in the TCRdb table, and some are missing; sequencing was by immunoSEQ multiplex PCR. The sample carries about 1,900 clones, about 80% recorded once. The sequencing sample was made of pancreas tissue with hereditary chronic pancreatitis. The receptors were sampled from a human donor with chronic pancreatitis. The CDR3 runs from the conserved cysteine through the conserved F or W. A D gene is named only where the DNA matches it firmly. Expanded clones get a size class; other rows say once, few or many, or leave the size out.

j_call | clone_size | v_call | d_call | cdr3_aa | cdr3_nt
TRBJ2-5 | . | TRBV7-3 | . | CASSAQPSSETQYF | TGTGCCAGCAGCGCCCAGCCCAGTTCGGAGACCCAGTACTTC
TRBJ2-2 | . | TRBV27 | TRBD1 | CASSAGGSAGELFF | TGTGCCAGCAGTGCAGGGGGTTCCGCCGGGGAGCTGTTTTTT
TRBJ1-4 | . | TRBV18 | TRBD1 | CASSPQFGTGGEKLFF | TGTGCCAGCTCACCACAATTCGGGACAGGGGGCGAAAAACTGTTTTTT
TRBJ1-6 | few | TRBV10-1 | . | CASSGFRGGRPHNSPLHF | TGCGCCAGCAGCGGATTCAGGGGAGGTCGGCCTCATAATTCACCCCTCCACTTT
TRBJ1-1 | . | TRBV4-3 | TRBD1 | CASSQEIGTDAEAFF | TGCGCCAGCAGCCAAGAAATTGGGACAGATGCTGAAGCTTTCTTT
TRBJ1-1 | few | TRBV7-9 | . | CASSPTGLNTEAFF | TGTGCCAGCAGCCCTACAGGGCTGAACACTGAAGCTTTCTTT
TRBJ2-7 | . | TRBV4-2 | TRBD2 | CASSQDLSSGVSYEQYF | TGTGCCAGCAGCCAAGACTTATCCAGCGGGGTCTCCTACGAGCAGTACTTC
TRBJ2-7 | . | TRBV6-2/TRBV6-3 | TRBD1 | CASSRQGYEQYF | TGTGCCAGCAGCCGACAGGGCTACGAGCAGTACTTC
TRBJ2-4 | once | TRBV5-1 | TRBD1 | CASSLGGDKNIQYF | TGCGCCAGCAGCTTAGGGGGCGACAAAAACATTCAGTACTTC
TRBJ2-3 | . | TRBV4-2 | TRBD2 | CASSQDLAGGPDTQYF | TGTGCCAGCAGCCAAGATCTAGCGGGGGGGCCAGATACGCAGTATTTT
TRBJ2-7 | . | TRBV2 | . | CASMGGGYYEQYF | TGTGCCAGCATGGGTGGGGGGTACTACGAGCAGTACTTC
TRBJ2-5 | . | TRBV7-2 | TRBD2 | CASSFSGGWGETQYF | TGTGCCAGCAGTTTTAGCGGGGGATGGGGGGAGACCCAGTACTTC
TRBJ2-1 | . | TRBV5-5 | . | CASSSAYQTGTNEQFF | TGTGCCAGCAGCTCCGCTTATCAAACAGGAACCAATGAGCAGTTCTTC
TRBJ1-1 | . | TRBV6-4 | . | CASSAKQFGNAEAFF | TGTGCCAGCAGTGCAAAACAGTTCGGCAACGCTGAAGCTTTCTTT
TRBJ1-1 | once | TRBV6-4 | . | CASSVKQFGNAEAFF | TGTGCCAGCAGTGTAAAACAGTTCGGCAACGCTGAAGCTTTCTTT